Below, 18 T cell receptor beta chains from the same sample are listed, as sequenced in a study of T cells in Graves' hyperthyroidism and ophthalmopathy. From RNA transcripts, TCR beta CDR3 regions were amplified. HTBI primers drove first-round RT-PCR of the TCR CDR3. From the multiplex PCR reads, TCRdb called clonotypes with MiXCR, one entry per CDR3 protein. Of a few hundred thousand distinct CDR3 sequences in the sample, roughly 15% were seen once. Sequencing was carried out using blood. The source of these receptors is a woman in her twenties or thirties with Graves' ophthalmopathy.

This clonotype was detected only a few times. The rearrangement uses TRBV20-1 and TRBJ2-7; TRBD1 matches at 7 bases. Unmatched junction bases numbered 7, after V lost 2 bases and J lost 6 bases. The CDR3 contains 13 residues. CDR1 and CDR2 (germline): DFQATT, SNEGSKA (reference sequence). The chain's CDR3 is CSARNDRDPEQYF. The CDR3 bases are TGCAGTGCTAGAAATGACAGGGATCCCGAGCAGTACTTC.

The sample holds many counts of this clonotype. The chain combines TRBV12-3 or TRBV12-4 with TRBJ2-5, with 7 positions matching TRBD2. Trimming removed 0 bases from V and 0 bases from J; junction bases left unmatched: 4. The CDR3 spans 16 residues. CDR3: CASSLAQSGDQETQYF. As DNA, the CDR3 is TGTGCCAGCAGTTTAGCACAGAGCGGGGACCAAGAGACCCAGTACTTC.

This clonotype has a count of ten or more. The chain links TRBV9 to TRBJ2-3; 15 bases are shared with TRBD2. CDR3 size: 18 residues. Germline loops: CDR1 SGDLS, CDR2 YYNGEE. The V segment lost 4 bases and the J segment 2 bases; nucleotides outside the gene matches: 8. The CDR3 DNA reads TGTGCCAGCAGCCCGGGGACTAGCGGGGGGACTTTCACAGATACGCAGTATTTT. Protein sequence: CASSPGTSGGTFTDTQYF.

V gene TRBV29-1 combines with J gene TRBJ1-2; D may be TRBD1 (6 bases). Trimming shortened V by 7 bases and J by 4 bases, and 13 bases separated the two germline ends. This CDR3 is 12 amino acids long. The germline CDR1 and CDR2 sequences are SQVTM and ANQGSEA. The DNA of the CDR3 is TGCAGCGCGGATACAGGGAGCTATGGCTACACCTTC. This codes for CSADTGSYGYTF. Variable domain in full (rest from reference TRBV29-1 and TRBJ1-2): SAVISQKPSRDICQRGTSLTIQCQVDSQVTMMFWYRQQPGQSLTLIATANQGSEATYESGFVIDKFPISRPNLTFSTLTVSNMSPEDSSIYLCSADTGSYGYTFGSGTRLTVV.

Comment on this clonotype: Sequence at one end of the junction differs from germline and may be a read error. This sequence joins TRBV19 and TRBJ2-7, with 10 nucleotides matching TRBD1. The length of the CDR3 is 13 residues. Germline assignment: CDR1 LNHDA and CDR2 SQIVND (reference sequence). CDR3 in DNA: TGTGCCAGTAGGGGACAGGGGCTTTACGGGCAGTACTTC. Its protein is CASRGQGLYGQYF.

This clonotype has at least ten counts. The chain couples TRBV20-1 to TRBJ1-1, with no clear D. CDR1 and CDR2 from the germline V gene are DFQATT and SNEGSKA (reference sequence). This CDR3 spans 12 amino acids. The CDR3 sequence: CSAWQENTEAFF. The CDR3, as DNA: TGCAGCGCCTGGCAGGAGAACACTGAAGCTTTCTTT.

This clonotype was detected many times. The chain combines TRBV10-3 with TRBJ2-3, with 13 bases aligning to TRBD2. CDR3 size: 22 residues. The V and J ends lost 2 bases and 4 bases, in that order; junction bases with no gene match: 21. CDR1 is ENHRY, CDR2 SYGVKD, per germline. CDR3 sequence: CAISEVARRGLAGTYLPDTQYF. In DNA form, the CDR3 reads TGTGCCATCAGTGAGGTGGCCCGACGGGGACTAGCGGGGACGTACCTGCCAGATACGCAGTATTTT.

This clonotype was recorded a few times. V and J are TRBV30 and TRBJ2-7; perhaps TRBD1 as D (6 bases). Germline CDR1 is GTSNPN and CDR2 is SVGIG (reference sequence). V lost 3 bases and J lost 0, with 18 bases in between. CDR3 size: 16 residues. CDR3 DNA: TGTGCCTGGAGGAGGCTAACAGGGTTTTCCTCCTACGAGCAGTACTTC. It translates to CAWRRLTGFSSYEQYF.

At least ten counts were recorded for this clonotype. This chain joins TRBV5-8 and TRBJ1-1; D not resolved. Trimming stripped 4 bases from V and 4 bases from J, with 14 bases between. This CDR3 has 14 amino acids. Germline V CDR1 and CDR2: SGHTS, YDEGEE. This CDR3 is CASSHSGVITEAFF. CDR3 in DNA: TGTGCCAGCAGCCATTCCGGGGTGATCACTGAAGCTTTCTTT.

This clonotype appeared a few times. This chain joins TRBV12-3 or TRBV12-4 and TRBJ1-2; 7 bases map to TRBD1. This CDR3 is 12 amino acids long. The J segment lost 8 bases and the V segment lost 6 bases, leaving 6 bases of the junction unmatched. The CDR3 DNA sequence: TGTGCCAGCAGACAGGGGTCGTCCGGCTACACCTTC. The encoded protein is CASRQGSSGYTF.

The chain links TRBV20-1 to TRBJ1-4; a weak D match, TRBD1 (6 bases). The CDR3 covers 17 residues. Trimming took off 3 bases at V and 0 bases at J, with 17 bases between the two ends. Germline CDR1 DFQATT, CDR2 SNEGSKA (reference sequence). CDR3 DNA: TGCAGTGCTAGGTTGTGGGGGCTCCCCTCAACTAATGAAAAACTGTTTTTT. Translated, it gives CSARLWGLPSTNEKLFF.

This clonotype appeared many times. The rearrangement links TRBV28 to TRBJ2-3; 15 nucleotides agree with TRBD2. CDR3 length: 21 residues. V lost 5 bases, J lost 0 bases, and 15 bases stayed unmatched. Per the germline V gene, CDR1 is MDHEN and CDR2 is SYDVKM. The CDR3 DNA reads as TGTGCCAGCAGTCGATCGGAATTAGGGACTAGCGGGGGGCTCAGCACAGATACGCAGTATTTT. Translation: CASSRSELGTSGGLSTDTQYF.

The V gene is TRBV11-1, the J gene TRBJ2-5; 11 bases match TRBD2. This CDR3 is 14 amino acids long. Germline values: CDR1 SGHAT, CDR2 FQDESV (reference sequence). The trim removed 5 bases at V and 5 bases at J, leaving 4 bases unmatched. The CDR3 here is CASSRLAGLETQYF. Here the CDR3 DNA reads TGTGCCAGCAGCCGACTAGCGGGGCTCGAGACCCAGTACTTC.

This clonotype was observed at least ten times. The V call is TRBV6-1, the J call TRBJ1-1; D is undetermined. Trimming cost V 2 bases and J 2 bases, with 6 bases left between them. The V gene's germline CDR1 is MNHNS and CDR2 SASEGT. CDR3 length: 13 residues. CDR3 coding DNA: TGTGCCAGCAGTGAAAAGAGAAACACTGAAGCTTTCTTT. It yields the protein CASSEKRNTEAFF.

The chain is built from TRBV19 and TRBJ2-1; 12 bases map to TRBD2. The V segment lost 1 base and the J segment 10 bases; nucleotides outside the gene matches: 14. CDR3 size: 18 residues. Germline V gives CDR1 LNHDA, CDR2 SQIVND (reference sequence). CDR3 loop: CASSIAASGGALVREQFF. The CDR3 DNA reads as TGTGCCAGTAGTATAGCAGCTAGCGGGGGGGCTCTGGTTAGAGAGCAGTTCTTC.

The table lists this clonotype with many counts. The V gene is TRBV30, the J gene TRBJ2-5, with TRBD1 as a possible D gene (6 bases). V was pared by 0 bases and J by 4 bases, with 6 bases between. CDR3 length equals 12 residues. Germline V gene lookup returns CDR1 GTSNPN and CDR2 SVGIG (reference sequence). CDR3 DNA sequence: TGTGCCTGGAGTGTAGGGGGAGAGACCCAGTACTTC. Protein product: CAWSVGGETQYF.

This clonotype was counted at least ten times. The rearrangement joins TRBV7-2 to TRBJ2-1, with 7 bases aligning to TRBD2. Germline CDR1 and CDR2: SGHTA and FQGNSA. The CDR3 has 13 residues. V lost 0 bases and J lost 10; bases outside the gene matches: 3. The CDR3 is CASSLAISGEQFF. CDR3 coding DNA: TGTGCCAGCAGCTTAGCGATTAGCGGGGAGCAGTTCTTC.

This clonotype was observed at least ten times. The chain couples TRBV9 to TRBJ2-7; 9 nucleotides match TRBD1. This CDR3 region has 15 residues. With 3 bases clipped from V and 4 bases from J, the junction kept 8 bases outside the gene matches. Germline assignment: CDR1 SGDLS and CDR2 YYNGEE. CDR3 sequence: CASSAQGAKEYEQYF. The CDR3 bases are TGTGCCAGCAGCGCACAGGGGGCGAAAGAGTACGAGCAGTACTTC.